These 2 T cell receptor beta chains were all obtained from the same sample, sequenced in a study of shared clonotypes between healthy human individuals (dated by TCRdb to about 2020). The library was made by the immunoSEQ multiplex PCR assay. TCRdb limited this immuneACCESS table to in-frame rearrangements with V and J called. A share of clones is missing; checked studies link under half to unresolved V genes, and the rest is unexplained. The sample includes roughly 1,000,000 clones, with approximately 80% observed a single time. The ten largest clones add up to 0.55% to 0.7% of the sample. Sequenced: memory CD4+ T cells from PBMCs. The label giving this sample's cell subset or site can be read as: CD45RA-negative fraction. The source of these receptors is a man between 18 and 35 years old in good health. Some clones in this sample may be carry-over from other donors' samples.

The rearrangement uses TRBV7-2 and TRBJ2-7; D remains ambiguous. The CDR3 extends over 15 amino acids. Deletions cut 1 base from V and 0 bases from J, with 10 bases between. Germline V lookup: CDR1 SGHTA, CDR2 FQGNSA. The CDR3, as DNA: TGTGCCAGCAGCTTAGTTCGGTTTAGCTCCTACGAGCAGTACTTC. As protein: CASSLVRFSSYEQYF.

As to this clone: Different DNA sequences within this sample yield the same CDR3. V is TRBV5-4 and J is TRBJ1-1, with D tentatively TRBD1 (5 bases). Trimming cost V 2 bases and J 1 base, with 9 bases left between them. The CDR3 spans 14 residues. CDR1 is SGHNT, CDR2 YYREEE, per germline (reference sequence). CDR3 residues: CASSFGQGNTEAFF. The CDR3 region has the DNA TGTGCCAGCAGCTTTGGGCAGGGGAACACTGAAGCTTTCTTT.